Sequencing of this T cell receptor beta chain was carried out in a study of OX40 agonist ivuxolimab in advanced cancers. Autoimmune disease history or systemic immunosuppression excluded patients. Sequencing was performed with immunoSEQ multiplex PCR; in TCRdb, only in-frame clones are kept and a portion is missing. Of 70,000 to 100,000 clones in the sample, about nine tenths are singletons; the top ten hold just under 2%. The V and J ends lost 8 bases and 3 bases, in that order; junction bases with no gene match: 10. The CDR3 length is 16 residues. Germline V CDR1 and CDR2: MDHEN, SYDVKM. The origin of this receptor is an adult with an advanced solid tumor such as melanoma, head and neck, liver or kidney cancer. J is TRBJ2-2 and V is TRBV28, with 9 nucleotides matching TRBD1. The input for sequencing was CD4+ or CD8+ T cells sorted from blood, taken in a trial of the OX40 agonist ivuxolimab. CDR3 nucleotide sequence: TGTGCCAGCCAGGACCCGGGACAGGGATACACCGGGGAGCTGTTTTTT. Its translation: CASQDPGQGYTGELFF.